This T cell receptor (beta chain) was captured in a study of shared clonotypes between healthy human individuals. Germline CDR1 LNHDA, CDR2 SQIVND (reference sequence). This CDR3 has 15 residues. V was trimmed by 2 bases and J by 0 bases, leaving 10 bases between them. Only CD45RO-negative cells positively selected for CCR7 counted as naive CD8 cells, so terminally differentiated effector memory CD45RA+ cells were excluded. Only in-frame clones appear in the TCRdb table, and some are missing; sequencing was by immunoSEQ multiplex PCR. The data contain roughly 600,000 clones, about 98% of them singletons.

The chain is built from TRBV19 and TRBJ1-2, with D tentatively TRBD1 (5 bases). This receptor was taken from a man aged 25-45 years in good health. The sequenced sample consisted of naive CD8+ T cells sorted from blood. The CDR3 sequence is CASSINRRANYGYTF. Written as DNA, the CDR3 is TGTGCCAGTAGTATAAACAGGAGAGCTAACTATGGCTACACCTTC.